There are many counts of the clone carrying this T cell receptor beta chain. Its antigen remains unknown. This entry comes from a study of post-analysis software for immune sequencing data. The authors incorporated unique molecular identifiers into the TCR beta cDNA libraries. It was from roughly 1 to 10 million T cells that some 470,000 cDNA molecules came. Each CDR3 protein gets one entry after TCRdb re-called the PCR reads with MiXCR. The sample carries around 260,000 distinct CDR3 sequences, 35% to 45% recorded once. Trimming pared 0 bases from V and 4 bases from J, leaving 11 bases between. Germline CDR1 reads SGHRS; CDR2 reads YFSETQ. This CDR3 is 15 amino acids long. Study-wide findings and caveats: Compared with controls, patients had more of about 5 TRBV segments, including TRBV5-6, TRBV5-1 and TRBV20-1. Versus controls, multiple sclerosis patients showed significantly lower diversity (normalized Chao1).

The V call is TRBV5-1, the J call TRBJ2-1; D might be TRBD2 (6 bases). This sequence was found in a girl under 18 with multiple sclerosis. The sequencing input was blood. In nucleotides, the CDR3 is TGCGCCAGCAGCTTGGATAGCGGACCATACAATGAGCAGTTCTTC. Encoded protein: CASSLDSGPYNEQFF.